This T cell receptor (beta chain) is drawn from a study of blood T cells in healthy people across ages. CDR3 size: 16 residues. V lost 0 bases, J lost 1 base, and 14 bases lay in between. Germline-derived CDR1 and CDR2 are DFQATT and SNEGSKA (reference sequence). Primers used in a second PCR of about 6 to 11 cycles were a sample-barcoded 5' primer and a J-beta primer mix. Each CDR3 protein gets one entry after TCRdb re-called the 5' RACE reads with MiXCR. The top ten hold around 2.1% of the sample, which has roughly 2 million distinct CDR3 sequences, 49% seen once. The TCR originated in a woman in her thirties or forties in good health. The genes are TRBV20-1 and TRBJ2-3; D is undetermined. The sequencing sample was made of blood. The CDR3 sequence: CSARDFSVSGTDTQYF. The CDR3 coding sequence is TGCAGTGCTAGAGATTTCAGTGTATCTGGCACAGATACGCAGTATTTT.